Listed here are 32 T cell receptor beta chains from one sample, sequenced in a study of CD8 T cells in Susac syndrome. cDNA came from around 0.5 to 1 ug RNA primed by random hexamers. TCRdb reanalysed the immunoSEQ multiplex PCR reads using MiXCR and keeps one entry per CDR3 protein. Found here are 180,000 or so distinct CDR3 sequences, around 94% of them singletons; the top ten hold about 0.13%. The sample comprised CD4+ T cells from PBMCs. The receptors were sampled from a human donor in good health.

CDR3 sequence reads: CASSYRQGAGNSPLHF. The CDR3, as DNA: TGTGCCAGCAGTTACCGGCAGGGGGCTGGTAATTCACCCCTCCACTTT. The V and J genes are TRBV6-2 or TRBV6-3 and TRBJ1-6, with 8 bases lining up with TRBD1. The CDR3 covers 16 residues. The J segment lost 6 bases and the V segment lost 2 bases, leaving 6 bases of the junction unmatched. CDR1 and CDR2 (germline): MNHEY, SVGEGT.

The chain joins TRBV6-5 to TRBJ2-7, with 8 positions matching TRBD2. The CDR3 runs 17 residues. Germline loops: CDR1 MNHEY, CDR2 SVGAGI. V lost 0 bases, J lost 2 bases, and 9 bases stayed unmatched. The CDR3 nucleotides are TGTGCCAGCAGTTACTCGGGGCACGGCGGGGGGCCCTACGAGCAGTACTTC. This codes for CASSYSGHGGGPYEQYF.

The chain recombines TRBV29-1 with TRBJ2-1, with TRBD2 matching 7 bases. CDR3 length equals 13 residues. In germline, CDR1 is SQVTM, CDR2 ANQGSEA. V lost 4 bases, J lost 4 bases, and 4 bases stayed unmatched. The CDR3 DNA sequence: TGCAGCGTTGCGGGCGGGGGATACAATGAGCAGTTCTTC. Its translation: CSVAGGGYNEQFF.

The genes are TRBV20-1 and TRBJ2-3; 10 bases match TRBD2. The CDR3 is 14 amino acids. Germline CDR1 reads DFQATT; CDR2 reads SNEGSKA (reference sequence). V trimming: 6 bases; J trimming: 9 bases; junction bases outside the gene matches: 12. CDR3 in DNA: TGCAGTGCCCAGAGCGGGGGGGTAACGGGAACGCAGTATTTT. It encodes CSAQSGGVTGTQYF.

The chain employs TRBV20-1 and TRBJ1-6, with D tentatively TRBD1 (5 bases). CDR1 is DFQATT and CDR2 is SNEGSKA in the germline V gene (reference sequence). Deletions cut 3 bases from V and 7 bases from J, with 13 bases between. CDR3 size: 14 residues. CDR3 region: CSASRQGVNSPLHF. The CDR3 nucleotides read TGCAGTGCTAGTCGGCAGGGTGTAAATTCACCCCTCCACTTT.

This clonotype is a singleton in its sample. The V gene is TRBV20-1, the J gene TRBJ2-5; the D is unclear. There are 12 residues in the CDR3. V lost 5 bases to trimming and J lost 2 bases, with 9 bases between them. Germline-derived CDR1 and CDR2 are DFQATT and SNEGSKA (reference sequence). CDR3 in DNA: TGCAGTGCTCCCGTCTTTCAAGAGACCCAGTACTTC. Translating it yields CSAPVFQETQYF.

The chain links TRBV23-1 to TRBJ2-1; D is unclear. TRBV23-1 is flagged as an ORF with uncertain function. Trimming stripped 6 bases from V and 6 bases from J, with 3 bases between. The CDR3 runs to 10 residues. The DNA of the CDR3 is TGCGCCAGCAGCCCCAATGAGCAGTTCTTC. It translates to CASSPNEQFF.

This chain joins TRBV20-1 and TRBJ1-6; the D is unclear. The CDR3 sequence is 13 residues long. Trimming took 4 bases from V and 7 from J, leaving 11 bases between them. Germline V gene sequence: CDR1 DFQATT, CDR2 SNEGSKA (reference sequence). CDR3 nucleotides: TGCAGTGCTATAGACATTCAGAATTCACCCCTCCACTTT. This gives the protein CSAIDIQNSPLHF.

V usage is TRBV11-2 and J usage is TRBJ1-2, with D unclear. Germline lookup yields CDR1 SGHAT and CDR2 FQNNGV. The length of the CDR3 is 14 residues. Trimming pared 1 base from V and 4 bases from J, leaving 10 bases between. CDR3 DNA sequence: TGTGCCAGCAGCTTAGTATCGGGGATCTATGGCTACACCTTC. This codes for CASSLVSGIYGYTF.

The J gene is TRBJ1-3, the V gene TRBV20-1; a possible D gene is TRBD1 (5 bases). Germline lookup yields CDR1 DFQATT and CDR2 SNEGSKA (reference sequence). V lost 5 bases and J lost 6, with 14 bases in between. The CDR3 contains 13 residues. CDR3 amino acids: CSAPGQLENTIYF. The CDR3 DNA is TGCAGTGCTCCCGGACAATTGGAAAACACCATATATTTT.

V is TRBV29-1 and J is TRBJ2-1; a possible D gene is TRBD2 (7 bases). This CDR3 contains 14 residues. Trimming stripped 3 bases from V and 7 bases from J, with 16 bases between. Per germline, CDR1 SQVTM and CDR2 ANQGSEA. The CDR3 nucleotides read TGCAGCGTTGATTCCGGGGGGCTCGGGAATGAGCAGTTCTTC. Its protein product is CSVDSGGLGNEQFF.

The chain is built from TRBV30 and TRBJ2-7; D not resolved. V lost 2 bases and J 6 bases, leaving 11 bases between the germline ends. The germline V gene encodes CDR1 GTSNPN and CDR2 SVGIG (reference sequence). CDR3 length: 12 amino acids. CDR3 in amino acids: CAWSSAVGEQYF. The CDR3 nucleotides are TGTGCCTGGAGTTCTGCTGTGGGCGAGCAGTACTTC. The whole variable domain, filled in from reference TRBV30 and TRBJ2-7, reads SQTIHQWPATLVQPVGSPLSLECTVEGTSNPNLYWYRQAAGRGLQLLFYSVGIGQISSEVPQNLSASRPQDRQFILSSKKLLLSDSGFYLCAWSSAVGEQYFGPGTRLTVT.

This chain joins TRBV5-4 and TRBJ2-2, with 12 positions matching TRBD2. This CDR3 contains 17 residues. Germline V gives CDR1 SGHNT, CDR2 YYREEE (reference sequence). Trimming at V came to 0 bases and at J to 7 bases, leaving 7 bases not matched to a gene. In DNA form, the CDR3 reads TGTGCCAGCAGCTTGGCCCGGGCTAGCGGGGGGGTCGGGGAGCTGTTTTTT. Its protein product is CASSLARASGGVGELFF.

This CDR3 reads CASSLITGNSEQFF. DNA of the CDR3: TGTGCCAGCAGCTTGATAACAGGGAATAGTGAGCAGTTCTTC. The chain employs TRBV5-6 and TRBJ2-1, with TRBD1 as a possible D gene (6 bases). The V end was cut by 1 base, the J end by 9 bases, with 14 bases between. Germline assignment: CDR1 SGHDT and CDR2 YYEEEE. This CDR3 comprises 14 residues. Full variable domain (missing parts from reference TRBV5-6 and TRBJ2-1): DAGVTQSPTHLIKTRGQQVTLRCSPKSGHDTVSWYQQALGQGPQFIFQYYEEEERQRGNFPDRFSGHQFPNYSSELNVNALLLGDSALYLCASSLITGNSEQFFGPGTRLTVL.

The chain joins TRBV7-9 to TRBJ1-1; D might be TRBD1 (6 bases). Trimming took 5 bases from V and 5 from J, leaving 15 bases between them. This CDR3 is 14 amino acids long. CDR1 and CDR2 from the germline V gene are SEHNR and FQNEAQ (reference sequence). CDR3 loop: CASSAQQGGTEAFF. The CDR3 DNA sequence: TGTGCCAGCAGCGCCCAACAGGGCGGAACTGAAGCTTTCTTT.

The chain employs TRBV24-1 and TRBJ1-5; 7 bases are shared with TRBD1. The germline gives CDR1 KGHDR, CDR2 SFDVKD. V was pared by 3 bases and J by 3 bases, with 4 bases of the junction left unmatched. The CDR3 contains 15 residues. CDR3 region: CATSDTTGDNQPQHF. The DNA of the CDR3 is TGTGCCACCAGTGATACTACAGGGGACAATCAGCCCCAGCATTTT.

V gene TRBV29-1 combines with J gene TRBJ1-4, with D unresolved. Germline values: CDR1 SQVTM, CDR2 ANQGSEA. The CDR3 contains 11 residues. The V end was cut by 6 bases, the J end by 5 bases, with 7 bases between. The CDR3: CSVATNEKLFF. CDR3 DNA: TGCAGCGTCGCCACAAATGAAAAACTGTTTTTT.

CDR3: CSAPLSGLKETQYF. As DNA, the CDR3 is TGCAGTGCCCCGCTTTCGGGGCTAAAGGAGACCCAGTACTTC. The chain recombines TRBV20-1 with TRBJ2-5, with D possibly called TRBD1 or TRBD2 (5 bases each). V was shortened by 6 bases and J by 5 bases, with 19 bases between the two germline ends. CDR3 length: 14 residues. Germline V CDR1 and CDR2: DFQATT, SNEGSKA (reference sequence).

This chain uses TRBV30 with TRBJ1-6; 8 bases align to TRBD1. This CDR3 region has 14 residues. V was clipped by 6 bases and J by 6 bases; unmatched bases: 7. The germline CDR1 and CDR2 sequences are GTSNPN and SVGIG (reference sequence). In DNA, the CDR3 is TGTGCCTGCCAGACAGGGGTAATTAATTCACCCCTCCACTTT. Amino acids: CACQTGVINSPLHF.

V is TRBV20-1 and J is TRBJ1-5; D remains unclear. The CDR3 has 12 residues. In germline, CDR1 is DFQATT, CDR2 SNEGSKA (reference sequence). V was clipped by 2 bases and J by 2 bases, with 4 bases between them. CDR3 nucleotide sequence: TGCAGTGCTAGACAGGGCAATCAGCCCCAGCATTTT. It translates to CSARQGNQPQHF.

This sequence joins TRBV12-3 or TRBV12-4 and TRBJ1-2; 9 bases fit TRBD1. After removal of 6 bases from V and 5 bases from J, the junction contained 7 bases not matched to a gene. The CDR3 covers 14 residues. The CDR3: CASSTGGSPYGYTF. The CDR3 nucleotides read TGTGCCAGCAGCACAGGGGGCAGTCCTTATGGCTACACCTTC.

This clonotype appeared a single time. The V call is TRBV9, the J call TRBJ1-1; no reliable D call. Germline V lookup: CDR1 SGDLS, CDR2 YYNGEE. The CDR3 runs 13 residues. Trimming shortened V by 0 bases and J by 1 base, and 4 bases separated the two germline ends. In DNA, the CDR3 is TGTGCCAGCAGCGTAGAGGCGAACACTGAAGCTTTCTTT. The encoded protein is CASSVEANTEAFF.

The chain joins TRBV20-1 to TRBJ2-7; TRBD2 is a possible D gene (5 bases). This CDR3 has 12 amino acids. Germline V CDR1 and CDR2: DFQATT, SNEGSKA (reference sequence). Trimming pared 4 bases from V and 0 bases from J, leaving 7 bases between. This CDR3 is CSAKRTSYEQYF. The CDR3, as DNA: TGCAGTGCTAAGCGGACCTCCTACGAGCAGTACTTC.

The CDR3 bases are TGTGCCAGCTCACCAGGGGGGCCAGACAGCTCCTACGAGCAGTACTTC. Translation: CASSPGGPDSSYEQYF. The genes are TRBV18 and TRBJ2-7; D tentatively fits TRBD1 or TRBD2 (6 bases each). Trimming took 2 bases from V and 0 from J, leaving 14 bases between them. CDR3 length equals 16 residues. CDR1 and CDR2 (germline): KGHSH, LQKENI. Complete variable domain (other parts from reference TRBV18 and TRBJ2-7): NAGVMQNPRHLVRRRGQEARLRCSPMKGHSHVYWYRQLPEEGLKFMVYLQKENIIDESGMPKERFSAEFPKEGPSILRIQQVVRGDSAAYFCASSPGGPDSSYEQYFGPGTRLTVT.

The V and J genes are TRBV2 and TRBJ2-2, with 8 bases fitting TRBD1. Trimming removed 5 bases from V and 4 bases from J; junction bases left unmatched: 6. Germline lookup yields CDR1 SNHLY and CDR2 FYNNEI. This CDR3 has 15 amino acids. CDR3 in amino acids: CASSLQGAPTGELFF. The CDR3 nucleotides are TGTGCCAGCAGTCTTCAGGGGGCGCCCACCGGGGAGCTGTTTTTT.

The J gene is TRBJ2-7, the V gene TRBV29-1; no firm D call. Trimming removed 3 bases at V and 1 base at J, with 7 bases between. CDR3 length: 12 residues. Germline V gives CDR1 SQVTM, CDR2 ANQGSEA. This chain's CDR3 is CSVEVGSYEQYF. The CDR3 coding sequence is TGCAGCGTTGAGGTGGGGTCCTACGAGCAGTACTTC.

This sequence joins TRBV7-2 and TRBJ2-3; D not certain. Germline V lookup: CDR1 SGHTA, CDR2 FQGNSA. V was shortened by 3 bases and J by 0 bases, with 7 bases between the two germline ends. The CDR3 runs 14 residues. CDR3 DNA sequence: TGTGCCAGCAGCTTTTGGGGTAGCACAGATACGCAGTATTTT. Translation gives CASSFWGSTDTQYF.

The genes are TRBV20-1 and TRBJ2-5; 12 positions agree with TRBD2. The junction had 6 bases not matched to a gene; V was cut back by 6 bases and J by 1 base. This CDR3 is built from 15 residues. Per the germline V gene, CDR1 is DFQATT and CDR2 is SNEGSKA (reference sequence). CDR3 nucleotides: TGCAGTGCCAAGACTAGCGGGGGCTTCCAAGAGACCCAGTACTTC. Its translation: CSAKTSGGFQETQYF.

The V gene is TRBV10-3, the J gene TRBJ1-5; TRBD1 aligns across 10 bases. J was trimmed by 3 bases and V by 6 bases; bases with no gene match: 5. The germline V gene encodes CDR1 ENHRY and CDR2 SYGVKD. This CDR3 has 15 amino acids. CDR3 protein: CAIRTGTGDNQPQHF. In nucleotides, the CDR3 is TGTGCCATCAGGACCGGGACAGGGGACAATCAGCCCCAGCATTTT.

CDR3: CASSDGLAGTDTQYF. The DNA of the CDR3 is TGTGCCAGCAGTGACGGGTTAGCGGGCACAGATACGCAGTATTTT. The chain links TRBV2 to TRBJ2-3, with D tentatively TRBD2 (6 bases). V lost 3 bases, J lost 1 base, and 11 bases lay in between. CDR1 is SNHLY and CDR2 is FYNNEI in the germline V gene. The CDR3 length is 15 residues.

V gene TRBV18 combines with J gene TRBJ2-5; 12 bases agree with TRBD2. CDR1 is KGHSH, CDR2 LQKENI, per germline. V was clipped by 2 bases and J by 5 bases; unmatched bases: 6. The CDR3 spans 16 residues. CDR3 bases: TGTGCCAGCTCACCAGCGACTAGCGGGGGAGGCGAGACCCAGTACTTC. It encodes CASSPATSGGGETQYF.

The gene calls are TRBV28 and TRBJ2-7; D is unclear. The V and J ends lost 7 bases and 0 bases respectively, with 10 bases between them. This CDR3 comprises 13 residues. CDR1 is MDHEN and CDR2 is SYDVKM in the germline V gene. CDR3 coding DNA: TGTGCCAGCACCTCGGGCGCCTCCTACGAGCAGTACTTC. It is translated as CASTSGASYEQYF.